Listed below are T cell receptor beta chains from one sample, sequenced in a study of cytomegalovirus exposure and HLA in healthy donors. Generated by immunoSEQ multiplex PCR, the TCRdb table keeps only in-frame clones and is missing some. Of about 120,000 clones listed, 80% are singletons. Material for sequencing was PBMCs. The receptors shown here come from a female donor in good health and CMV-seronegative. Both conserved end residues are part of each CDR3. A D gene is named only where the DNA matches it firmly. Expanded clones are given a class, and other clones once, few, many or no size at all.

size,J,D,V,DNA,CDR3
-,TRBJ2-2,TRBD2,TRBV6-5,TGTGCCAGCGGAAGCGGGGGGGCTGACACCGGGGAGCTGTTTTTT,CASGSGGADTGELFF
-,TRBJ1-2,-,TRBV5-5,TGTGCCAGCAGCCCGGGTCGTGGAGGAGGATATGGCTACACCTTC,CASSPGRGGGYGYTF
-,TRBJ1-2,TRBD1,TRBV9,TGTGCCAGCAGCCCCGTGCAGGGGGTGCTCTACGGCTACACCTTC,CASSPVQGVLYGYTF
-,TRBJ2-1,TRBD2,TRBV6-5,TGTGCCAGCAGCCTGACTAGCGGGGGGTCAAATGAGCAGTTCTTC,CASSLTSGGSNEQFF
-,TRBJ2-1,TRBD1,TRBV6-1,TGTGCCAGCAGTGTACAGGGGGCGAGCGTCAATGAGCAGTTCTTC,CASSVQGASVNEQFF
-,TRBJ2-6,-,TRBV2,TGTGCCAGCAAAGGCGGACTTTCTGGGGCCAACGTCCTGACTTTC,CASKGGLSGANVLTF
few,TRBJ1-2,-,TRBV30,TGTGCCTGGCGATGGCCGGGGAACTATGGCTACACCTTC,CAWRWPGNYGYTF
few,TRBJ1-1,-,TRBV5-4,TGTGCCAGCACCGACTCCAGGGGAGAGACTGAAGCTTTCTTT,CASTDSRGETEAFF
-,TRBJ2-5,TRBD1,TRBV15,TGTGCCACCAGCAGAGACCGGGACAGGAGGGGTGAGACCCAGTACTTC,CATSRDRDRRGETQYF
-,TRBJ1-6,TRBD1,TRBV5-1,TGCGCCAGCAGCTTGGATGGGACAGGGGATTCACCCCTCCACTTT,CASSLDGTGDSPLHF
-,TRBJ2-2,-,TRBV27,TGTGCCAGCAGGAAGAGCCCCACCGGGGAGCTGTTTTTT,CASRKSPTGELFF
few,TRBJ2-7,TRBD1,TRBV5-1,TGCGCCAGCAGCTTGGGTCCGGGACAGGGGGCAGACGAGCAGTACTTC,CASSLGPGQGADEQYF
-,TRBJ2-2,-,TRBV10-2,TGCGCCAGCAGTCTTCAGGGTTTCACCGGGGAGCTGTTTTTT,CASSLQGFTGELFF
-,TRBJ2-1,-,TRBV28,TGTGCCAGTAGACTATCCTACAATGAGCAGTTCTTC,CASRLSYNEQFF
once,TRBJ2-2,-,TRBV28,TGTGCCACAGACAGGAACACCGGGGAGCTGTTTTTT,CATDRNTGELFF
once,TRBJ2-6,-,TRBV28,TGTGCCAGCTCAGCGGGACAGGGACTAGCTGGGGCCAACGTCCTGACTTTC,CASSAGQGLAGANVLTF
-,TRBJ2-7,-,TRBV27,TGTGCCAGCAGTCGTCAACTCTCCTACGAGCAGTACTTC,CASSRQLSYEQYF
-,TRBJ2-7,-,TRBV27,TGTGCCAGCAGTTTATGGATGGCGGGGAGCTCCTACGAGCAGTACTTC,CASSLWMAGSSYEQYF
few,TRBJ1-2,-,TRBV30,TGTGCCTGGCGAGGGGACACTAGAGGAGGCTACACCTTC,CAWRGDTRGGYTF
-,TRBJ2-1,-,TRBV5-4,TGTGCCAGCAGCCTAGCAGCACACAATGAGCAGTTCTTC,CASSLAAHNEQFF
-,TRBJ1-3,-,TRBV5-1,TGCGCCAGCAGCTTGGACGGGAGCTCTGGAAACACCATATATTTT,CASSLDGSSGNTIYF
-,TRBJ2-3,-,TRBV18,TGTGCCAGCTCACCACAGAAGCGGGGCACAGATACGCAGTATTTT,CASSPQKRGTDTQYF
-,TRBJ1-1,-,TRBV5-8,TGTGCCAGCAGCTTTTATGGCAGTGAAGCTTTCTTT,CASSFYGSEAFF
-,TRBJ1-1,-,TRBV5-4,TGTGCCAGCAGCCGAGAAACGGTCGCGAACACTGAAGCTTTCTTT,CASSRETVANTEAFF
-,TRBJ1-5,-,TRBV7-8,TGTGCCAGCAGCTTCTCTGGGGGGGCAAGGGTAGGCAATCAGCCCCAGCATTTT,CASSFSGGARVGNQPQHF
once,TRBJ2-5,-,TRBV9,TGTGCCAGCAGCGTAGGTGCGGTCCAAGAGACCCAGTACTTC,CASSVGAVQETQYF
few,TRBJ1-3,TRBD1,TRBV11-2,TGTGCCAGCAGCTTAGAGGAGGGGGCTCAGGGAAACACCATATATTTT,CASSLEEGAQGNTIYF
-,TRBJ2-1,TRBD2,TRBV6-5,TGTGCCAGCAGGACGGGACTAGAGAGGTCTGAGCAGTTCTTC,CASRTGLERSEQFF
-,TRBJ2-1,-,TRBV6-5,TGTGCCAGCAGTTACAGACAGTACAATGAGCAGTTCTTC,CASSYRQYNEQFF
once,TRBJ2-1,-,TRBV7-6,TGTGCCAGCAGCCCTGTCTCTGGGGCAGGCAATGAGCAGTTCTTC,CASSPVSGAGNEQFF
-,TRBJ2-7,TRBD1,TRBV9,TGTGCCAGCAGCCCAGGGGGGACAGGGGGCTACGAGCAGTACTTC,CASSPGGTGGYEQYF
-,TRBJ1-2,TRBD1,TRBV6-5,TGTGCCAGCAGCACACAGGGGATCGGTGGGTACACCTTC,CASSTQGIGGYTF
-,TRBJ2-1,TRBD2,TRBV11-2,TGTGCCAGCAGCTTAGAGGGACTAGCGGGGGGTTACAATGAGCAGTTCTTC,CASSLEGLAGGYNEQFF
-,TRBJ2-7,-,TRBV6-1,TGTGCCAGCAGTGAGGAGACTATCACCTACGAGCAGTACTTC,CASSEETITYEQYF
-,TRBJ2-3,TRBD2,TRBV28,TGTGCCAGCAGCTCGACTAGCACCGCCCCAGATACGCAGTATTTT,CASSSTSTAPDTQYF
-,TRBJ1-1,TRBD1,TRBV12-5,TGTGCTAGTGGTTTGAAGTCTTGGAGAGAGGGGACAGAAAAAGGAAGCACTGAAGCTTTCTTT,CASGLKSWREGTEKGSTEAFF
-,TRBJ1-1,TRBD1,TRBV30,TGTGCCTGGAGTGACGGGCAGGGGGCAGGGACTGAAGCTTTCTTT,CAWSDGQGAGTEAFF
-,TRBJ2-5,TRBD2,TRBV10-3,TGTGCCATCAGCGGGACTAGCGGACAAGAGACCCAGTACTTC,CAISGTSGQETQYF
-,TRBJ2-7,TRBD1,TRBV19,TGTGCCAGTAGCAACCCCTGGGACAGGGGGTACGAGCAGTACTTC,CASSNPWDRGYEQYF
-,TRBJ2-7,-,TRBV6-1,TGTGCCAGCAGTGATACGGTTTACGAGCAGTACTTC,CASSDTVYEQYF
-,TRBJ2-1,-,TRBV6-1,TGTGCCAGCAGTGAGGGGACTTCCCTTCGCGGGCAGTTCTTC,CASSEGTSLRGQFF
-,TRBJ2-7,-,TRBV18,TGTGCCAGCTCACTACAAAGAAGCTCCTACGAGCAGTACTTC,CASSLQRSSYEQYF
few,TRBJ2-4,TRBD2,TRBV7-2,TGTGCCAGCAGTGAGGTAGCGGGGGCCCCGCTAGCCAAAAACATTCAGTACTTC,CASSEVAGAPLAKNIQYF